This passage covers 27 T cell receptor beta chains from one sample sequenced in a study of shared clonotypes between healthy human individuals (dated by TCRdb to 2020 to 2021). The method was the immunoSEQ multiplex PCR assay. Held by TCRdb, this immuneACCESS table contains in-frame sequences only and omits some clones. Under half of the omission traces to an unresolved V gene where checked; the cause of the rest is unknown. Recorded for this sample are hundreds of thousands of clones; roughly 98% of them occurred a single time. The ten top clones hold roughly 0.29% of the sample. CD8 naive samples were obtained by positive selection for CCR7 among CD45RO-negative cells, yielding a CD45RA+CCR7+ population from which TemRA cells were excluded. Sequencing was performed on naive CD8+ T cells sorted from blood. The cell subset or site label of this sample denotes: CD45RA+CCR7+. Every receptor here comes from a man under 40 in good health.

The chain joins TRBV5-8 to TRBJ2-6; D is perhaps TRBD2 (5 bases). Trimming removed 0 bases from V and 2 bases from J, with 9 bases in between. The CDR3 length is 16 residues. The germline CDR1 and CDR2 sequences are SGHTS and YDEGEE. CDR3: CASSLAARAGANVLTF. CDR3 nucleotides: TGTGCCAGCAGCTTGGCCGCGAGGGCTGGGGCCAACGTCCTGACTTTC.

The chain uses TRBV28 and TRBJ1-5; D unclear. Germline-derived CDR1 and CDR2 are MDHEN and SYDVKM. Trimming pared 6 bases from V and 2 bases from J, leaving 5 bases between. This CDR3 comprises 12 residues. CDR3 bases: TGTGCCAGCAGGGAGGGCAATCAGCCCCAGCATTTT. Translation gives CASREGNQPQHF.

The chain uses TRBV27 and TRBJ2-1; 8 bases map to TRBD2. Germline CDR1 reads MNHEY; CDR2 reads SMNVEV (reference sequence). J gave up 8 bases and V 5 bases, and 8 bases lay outside the gene matches. This CDR3 contains 14 residues. This CDR3 is CASSRSGMGDEQFF. The CDR3 coding sequence is TGTGCCAGCAGTCGTAGCGGGATGGGGGATGAGCAGTTCTTC.

The chain combines TRBV9 with TRBJ2-1; weak D call: TRBD1 (6 bases). Germline lookup yields CDR1 SGDLS and CDR2 YYNGEE. CDR3 length: 16 amino acids. V was cut by 4 bases and J by 5 bases, with 19 bases left in between. CDR3 DNA sequence: TGTGCCAGCAGCTCCCGAACAGGGCCCCCGGACAATGAGCAGTTCTTC. Amino acids: CASSSRTGPPDNEQFF.

In the case of this clone: Other DNA sequences within the sample encode an identical CDR3. The chain joins TRBV5-1 to TRBJ1-1; D is perhaps TRBD1 (5 bases). CDR1 and CDR2 from the germline V gene are SGHRS and YFSETQ. The V and J ends lost 5 bases and 2 bases respectively, with 10 bases between them. This CDR3 spans 13 amino acids. The CDR3 coding sequence is TGCGCCAGCAGACCCGACAGTAACACTGAAGCTTTCTTT. It codes for CASRPDSNTEAFF.

The chain's CDR3 is CSVEDRNSGSGDEQFF. The CDR3 DNA is TGCAGCGTTGAAGATCGAAACAGCGGGAGCGGCGATGAGCAGTTCTTC. The chain combines TRBV29-1 with TRBJ2-1; 8 bases line up with TRBD2. V was pared by 0 bases and J by 8 bases, with 12 bases of the junction left unmatched. Germline V gene data show CDR1 as SQVTM and CDR2 as ANQGSEA. The CDR3 contains 16 residues.

A remark on this clone: The sample contains more than one DNA sequence encoding this CDR3. V gene TRBV9 combines with J gene TRBJ1-2; D remains unclear. CDR1 and CDR2 (germline): SGDLS, YYNGEE. CDR3 length: 13 amino acids. V dropped 4 bases and J dropped 0 bases, with 7 bases sitting between them. This chain's CDR3 is CASSPRANYGYTF. Here the CDR3 DNA reads TGTGCCAGCAGCCCTCGAGCTAACTATGGCTACACCTTC.

The chain employs TRBV7-6 and TRBJ2-7; 8 bases line up with TRBD1. V gave up 5 bases and J gave up 2 bases; unmatched junction bases: 2. Germline-derived CDR1 and CDR2 are SGHVS and FNYEAQ. There are 13 residues in the CDR3. The CDR3: CASSGQGTYEQYF. The DNA for the CDR3 is TGTGCCAGCAGCGGACAGGGAACCTACGAGCAGTACTTC.

The chain links TRBV6-1 to TRBJ1-5; a possible D gene is TRBD1 (6 bases). Germline CDR1 is MNHNS and CDR2 is SASEGT. Trimming cost V 2 bases and J 7 bases, with 15 bases left between them. This CDR3 is built from 15 residues. This CDR3 reads CASSESQGYEQPQHF. The CDR3 DNA reads TGTGCCAGCAGTGAATCCCAGGGGTATGAACAGCCCCAGCATTTT.

The chain links TRBV28 to TRBJ2-3; TRBD2 matches at 13 bases. V lost 8 bases, J lost 3 bases, and 8 bases stayed unmatched. The CDR3 has 16 amino acids. Germline CDR1 MDHEN, CDR2 SYDVKM. CDR3 coding DNA: TGTGCCAGCGCTGGACTAGCGGGAGTATGGACAGATACGCAGTATTTT. This codes for CASAGLAGVWTDTQYF. Looking up the rest from reference TRBV28 and TRBJ2-3 gives the full variable domain: DVKVTQSSRYLVKRTGEKVFLECVQDMDHENMFWYRQDPGLGLRLIYFSYDVKMKEKGDIPEGYSVSREKKERFSLILESASTNQTSMYLCASAGLAGVWTDTQYFGPGTRLTVL.

This sequence joins TRBV7-8 and TRBJ2-3, with 11 bases lining up with TRBD2. Germline lookup yields CDR1 SGHVS and CDR2 FQNEAQ. With 1 base clipped from V and 0 bases from J, the junction kept 3 bases outside the gene matches. The CDR3 extends over 17 amino acids. CDR3 in amino acids: CASSLGTSGSSTDTQYF. DNA of the CDR3: TGTGCCAGCAGCTTAGGAACTAGCGGGAGTAGCACAGATACGCAGTATTTT. The whole variable domain, filled in from reference TRBV7-8 and TRBJ2-3, reads GAGVSQSPRYKVAKRGQDVALRCDPISGHVSLFWYQQALGQGPEFLTYFQNEAQLDKSGLPSDRFFAERPEGSVSTLKIQRTQQEDSAVYLCASSLGTSGSSTDTQYFGPGTRLTVL.

Turning to this clone: The sample carries other DNA sequences with the same CDR3. The chain couples TRBV9 to TRBJ1-4; D ambiguous. The germline V gene has CDR1 SGDLS and CDR2 YYNGEE. V gave up 0 bases and J gave up 0 bases, with 6 bases separating them. CDR3 length: 15 residues. This chain's CDR3 is CASSVGIATNEKLFF. CDR3 sequence (DNA): TGTGCCAGCAGCGTAGGTATTGCAACTAATGAAAAACTGTTTTTT.

The genes are TRBV14 and TRBJ2-5; 13 bases align to TRBD2. V was pared by 5 bases and J by 4 bases, with 7 bases of the junction left unmatched. Germline V gene sequence: CDR1 SGHDN, CDR2 FVKESK. The CDR3 totals 16 residues. The CDR3 loop reads CASSYGLAGVGETQYF. Written as DNA, the CDR3 is TGTGCCAGCAGCTACGGACTAGCGGGAGTGGGAGAGACCCAGTACTTC.

The chain has TRBV7-6 and TRBJ2-2, with 7 bases that match TRBD1. This CDR3 is built from 17 residues. Unmatched junction bases numbered 15, after V lost 5 bases and J lost 6 bases. CDR1 is SGHVS, CDR2 FNYEAQ, per germline. This CDR3 is CASSPTGTGVSAGELFF. CDR3 nucleotide sequence: TGTGCCAGCAGCCCGACAGGGACGGGTGTTTCGGCCGGGGAGCTGTTTTTT.

The chain carries TRBV15 and TRBJ1-1; no definite D call. V shed 1 base and J shed 4 bases, with 7 bases lying between them. CDR1 and CDR2 (germline): LNHNV, YYDKDF (reference sequence). This CDR3 comprises 13 residues. CDR3 sequence reads: CATSRGTGTEAFF. CDR3 coding DNA: TGTGCCACCAGCAGAGGGACGGGCACTGAAGCTTTCTTT.

This rearrangement joins TRBV5-4 to TRBJ2-1; no clear D. The CDR3 is 13 amino acids. V dropped 2 bases and J dropped 7 bases, with 10 bases sitting between them. Germline CDR1 and CDR2: SGHNT and YYREEE (reference sequence). CDR3 nucleotides: TGTGCCAGCAGCTTTGTTGTGGGTAATGAGCAGTTCTTC. It codes for CASSFVVGNEQFF.

This clone was recorded only once. The CDR3 sequence: CASSLAGYNEQFF. In DNA, the CDR3 is TGTGCCAGCAGTTTGGCTGGCTACAATGAGCAGTTCTTC. The V and J genes are TRBV27 and TRBJ2-1; D is uncertain. Germline values: CDR1 MNHEY, CDR2 SMNVEV (reference sequence). Trimming stripped 3 bases from V and 3 bases from J, with 6 bases between. The CDR3 length is 13 residues.

The genes are TRBV15 and TRBJ1-1, with 11 nucleotides matching TRBD1. The trim removed 1 base at V and 2 bases at J, leaving 0 bases unmatched. The length of the CDR3 is 15 residues. Germline loops: CDR1 LNHNV, CDR2 YYDKDF (reference sequence). The CDR3: CATSRGTGGNTEAFF. CDR3 in DNA: TGTGCCACCAGCAGAGGGACAGGGGGCAACACTGAAGCTTTCTTT.

The chain has TRBV5-1 and TRBJ1-1; possible D gene TRBD1, 6 bases. With 0 bases removed from V and 7 bases from J, the gap between germline ends came to 13 bases. CDR3 length: 14 residues. The germline V gene has CDR1 SGHRS and CDR2 YFSETQ. The DNA of the CDR3 is TGCGCCAGCAGCTTGGAGGACAGAGGTTATGAAGCTTTCTTT. Translation: CASSLEDRGYEAFF.

CDR3 coding DNA: TGTGCCGGAGCACGATCAGCGGGAGTCACAGATACGCAGTATTTT. Translating gives CAGARSAGVTDTQYF. The genes are TRBV7-9 and TRBJ2-3, with TRBD2 matching over 8 bases. The CDR3 runs 15 residues. The germline V gene encodes CDR1 SEHNR and CDR2 FQNEAQ (reference sequence). After removal of 11 bases from V and 2 bases from J, the junction contained 12 bases not matched to a gene.

The chain is built from TRBV10-3 and TRBJ1-4, with a possible D match to TRBD1 (5 bases). V shed 3 bases and J shed 8 bases, with 19 bases lying between them. The length of the CDR3 is 16 residues. Germline lookup yields CDR1 ENHRY and CDR2 SYGVKD. CDR3 coding DNA: TGTGCCATCAGTGACCTAAGGGCAGGGAGGGGAGAAAAACTGTTTTTT. Protein sequence: CAISDLRAGRGEKLFF.

The chain uses TRBV7-9 and TRBJ1-1; D unclear. The CDR3 consists of 14 residues. V was cut by 3 bases and J by 6 bases, with 14 bases left in between. From germline, CDR1 is SEHNR and CDR2 FQNEAQ (reference sequence). The CDR3 bases are TGTGCCAGCAGCTTGGGCCGAGGGAGCGCTGAAGCTTTCTTT. It is translated as CASSLGRGSAEAFF.

The gene calls are TRBV18 and TRBJ2-5, with 9 bases fitting TRBD2. CDR1 is KGHSH and CDR2 is LQKENI in the germline V gene. V gave up 3 bases and J gave up 4 bases; unmatched junction bases: 3. The CDR3 totals 14 residues. The CDR3 DNA follows: TGTGCCAGCTCACCTGGTAGCGGGGGAGAGACCCAGTACTTC. Its translation: CASSPGSGGETQYF.

This clone was found once. The CDR3 loop reads CASSSGITGFTGELFF. CDR3 bases: TGTGCCAGCAGCTCCGGGATAACAGGGTTTACCGGGGAGCTGTTTTTT. The J gene is TRBJ2-2, the V gene TRBV11-3, with TRBD1 as a possible D gene (6 bases). V lost 4 bases and J lost 5, with 17 bases in between. The V gene's germline CDR1 is SGHNT and CDR2 YENEEA. The CDR3 spans 16 residues.

This chain uses TRBV4-1 with TRBJ2-5; a possible D gene is TRBD2 (5 bases). CDR1 is MGHRA, CDR2 YSYEKL, per germline. The CDR3 is made up of 15 amino acids. Deletions cut 4 bases from V and 4 bases from J, with 16 bases between. CDR3 loop: CASSLNSEPLETQYF. The CDR3 nucleotides are TGCGCCAGCAGCCTGAATAGCGAGCCACTAGAGACCCAGTACTTC.

This clone was observed a single time. Other DNA sequences in this sample translate to the same CDR3. This chain connects TRBV5-4 to TRBJ2-7; the D call may be TRBD1 or TRBD2 (6 bases each). Germline-derived CDR1 and CDR2 are SGHNT and YYREEE (reference sequence). V was pared by 4 bases and J by 6 bases, with 11 bases between. The CDR3 is 12 residues long. CDR3 in amino acids: CASSRGGSEQYF. CDR3 DNA sequence: TGTGCCAGCAGCCGAGGGGGGAGCGAGCAGTACTTC.

The gene calls are TRBV4-1 and TRBJ2-6; 8 bases agree with TRBD1. V was pared by 4 bases and J by 2 bases, with 4 bases of the junction left unmatched. Germline V gene lookup returns CDR1 MGHRA and CDR2 YSYEKL. The CDR3 contains 16 residues. CDR3 sequence (DNA): TGCGCCAGCAGCCTCCGACAGGGGACTGGGGCCAACGTCCTGACTTTC. Its translation is CASSLRQGTGANVLTF.